The clone carrying this TCR beta chain has a count of ten or more. Its specificity is not known. These data originate in a study of blood T cells in healthy people across ages. Study-level results: Estimates of diversity drawn from one million T cells were considered underestimates. Changes seen in expanded clonotypes were possibly confounded by donor CMV status left unknown.

With a J-beta primer mix and a sample-barcoded 5' primer, a second PCR ran about 7 to 12 cycles. TCRdb re-called the 5' RACE reads with MiXCR, one entry per CDR3 protein. The sample includes hundreds of thousands of distinct CDR3 sequences, more than 20% of them seen just once. Germline CDR1 reads SQVTM; CDR2 reads ANQGSEA. Trimming left V 3 bases short and J 2 bases short, with 7 bases between. The CDR3 length is 12 residues. This sample was also put to use in a study of T cells of mothers and their children. That paper states: Donation came from three healthy Caucasian mothers together with their six children. It was observed that no persistent microchimeric T cell clones could be detected.

The specimen sequenced was blood. The V gene is TRBV29-1, the J gene TRBJ2-5; perhaps TRBD2 as D (6 bases). This TCR derives from a boy under 18 in good health. The CDR3: CSVDGGQETQYF. The CDR3 DNA reads TGCAGCGTTGATGGGGGGCAAGAGACCCAGTACTTC.